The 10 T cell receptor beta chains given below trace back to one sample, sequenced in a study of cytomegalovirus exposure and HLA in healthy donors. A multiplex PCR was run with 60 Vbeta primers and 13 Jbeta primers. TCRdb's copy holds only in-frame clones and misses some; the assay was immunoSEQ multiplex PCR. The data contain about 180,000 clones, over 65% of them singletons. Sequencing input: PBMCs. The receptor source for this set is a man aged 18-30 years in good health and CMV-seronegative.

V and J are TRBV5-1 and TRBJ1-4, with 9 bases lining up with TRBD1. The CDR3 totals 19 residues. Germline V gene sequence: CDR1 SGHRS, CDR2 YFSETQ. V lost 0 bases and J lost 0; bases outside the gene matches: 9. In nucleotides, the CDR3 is TGCGCCAGCAGCTTGGTAGGGTCGGGACAGGGAACAACTAATGAAAAACTGTTTTTT. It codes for CASSLVGSGQGTTNEKLFF.

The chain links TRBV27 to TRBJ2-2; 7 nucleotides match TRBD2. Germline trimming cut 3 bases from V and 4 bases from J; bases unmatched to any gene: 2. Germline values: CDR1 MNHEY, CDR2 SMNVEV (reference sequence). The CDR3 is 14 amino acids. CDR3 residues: CASSLGGFTGELFF. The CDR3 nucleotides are TGTGCCAGCAGTTTGGGGGGGTTCACCGGGGAGCTGTTTTTT.

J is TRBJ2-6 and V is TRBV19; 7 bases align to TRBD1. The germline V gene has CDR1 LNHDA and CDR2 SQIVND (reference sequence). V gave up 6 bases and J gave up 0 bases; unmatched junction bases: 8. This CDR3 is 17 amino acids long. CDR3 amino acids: CASRLDRSFSGANVLTF. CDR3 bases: TGTGCCAGTAGGTTGGACAGGTCTTTCTCTGGGGCCAACGTCCTGACTTTC.

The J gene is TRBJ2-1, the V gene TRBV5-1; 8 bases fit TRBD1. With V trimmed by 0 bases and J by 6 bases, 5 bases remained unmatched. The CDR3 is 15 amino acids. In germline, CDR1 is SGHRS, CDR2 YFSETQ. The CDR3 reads CASSLGDRGTNEQFF. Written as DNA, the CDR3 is TGCGCCAGCAGCTTGGGAGACAGGGGAACCAATGAGCAGTTCTTC.

CDR3 amino acids: CASSRTGLSEQYF. The CDR3 DNA is TGTGCCAGCAGCCGTACAGGGTTGTCCGAGCAGTACTTC. The rearrangement uses TRBV9 and TRBJ2-7; perhaps TRBD1 as D (6 bases). This CDR3 region has 13 residues. Germline V gene sequence: CDR1 SGDLS, CDR2 YYNGEE. Deletions cut 4 bases from V and 6 bases from J, with 14 bases between.

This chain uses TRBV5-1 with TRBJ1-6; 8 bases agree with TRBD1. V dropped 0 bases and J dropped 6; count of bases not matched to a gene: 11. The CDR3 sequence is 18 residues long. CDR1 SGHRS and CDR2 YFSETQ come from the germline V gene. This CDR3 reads CASSLADPTGAFNSPLHF. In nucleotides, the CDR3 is TGCGCCAGCAGCTTGGCAGATCCGACAGGGGCATTTAATTCACCCCTCCACTTT.

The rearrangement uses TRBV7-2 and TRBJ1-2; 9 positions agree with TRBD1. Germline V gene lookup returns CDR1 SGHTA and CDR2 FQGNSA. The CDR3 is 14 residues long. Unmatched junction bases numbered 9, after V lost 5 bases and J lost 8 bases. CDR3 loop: CASSPVGTGRGYTF. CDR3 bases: TGTGCCAGCAGCCCTGTCGGGACAGGGCGGGGCTACACCTTC.

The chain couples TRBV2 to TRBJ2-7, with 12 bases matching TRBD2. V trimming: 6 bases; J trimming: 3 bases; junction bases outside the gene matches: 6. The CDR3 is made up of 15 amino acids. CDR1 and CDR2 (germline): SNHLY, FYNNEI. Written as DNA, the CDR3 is TGTGCCAGCAGGGCACTAGCGGGAGGCCTCTACGAGCAGTACTTC. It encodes CASRALAGGLYEQYF. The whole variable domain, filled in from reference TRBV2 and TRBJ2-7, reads EPEVTQTPSHQVTQMGQEVILRCVPISNHLYFYWYRQILGQKVEFLVSFYNNEISEKSEIFDDQFSVERPDGSNFTLKIRSTKLEDSAMYFCASRALAGGLYEQYFGPGTRLTVT.

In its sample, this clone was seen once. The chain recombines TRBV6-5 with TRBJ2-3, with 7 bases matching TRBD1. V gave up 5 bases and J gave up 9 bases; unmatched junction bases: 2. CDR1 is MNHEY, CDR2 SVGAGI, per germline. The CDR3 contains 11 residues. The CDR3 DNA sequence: TGTGCCAGCAGTCGGGACAGAACGCAGTATTTT. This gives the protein CASSRDRTQYF.

In DNA form, the CDR3 reads TGTGCCAGCAGCCCCCACGGAGGGGGCGCCCCCACAGATACGCAGTATTTT. Translation gives CASSPHGGGAPTDTQYF. The V call is TRBV14, the J call TRBJ2-3, with a possible D match to TRBD1 (7 bases). V gave up 4 bases and J gave up 2 bases, with 19 bases separating them. Germline V lookup: CDR1 SGHDN, CDR2 FVKESK. The CDR3 consists of 17 residues.